Listed below are T cell receptor beta chains from one sample, sequenced in a study of blood T cells in healthy people across ages. One entry per CDR3 protein, called by TCRdb with MiXCR from the 5' RACE reads. The table has approximately 800,000 distinct CDR3 sequences, approximately 55% seen once. Material: blood. These receptors were taken from an elderly man in good health. The CDR3 runs from the conserved cysteine through the conserved F or W. The order of the fields is CDR3 length, clone size, V gene, J gene, D gene, CDR3 DNA, CDR3 protein. D genes are given only for firm matches. Only part of the rows carry a size: once, few, many, or a class if the clone is expanded.

15	.	TRBV27	TRBJ1-5	TRBD1	TGTGCCAGCAAAATAGGACAGGGCCCCAATCAGCCCCAGCATTTT	CASKIGQGPNQPQHF
15	.	TRBV27	TRBJ2-7	.	TGTGCCAGCAGGGGTTTTGGGGTGACGAACTACGAGCAGTACTTC	CASRGFGVTNYEQYF
15	.	TRBV12-3/TRBV12-4	TRBJ2-2	.	TGTGCCAGCAGCCCCGGAAGTACTAGGACCGGGGAGCTGTTTTTT	CASSPGSTRTGELFF
15	few	TRBV5-1	TRBJ2-1	.	TGCGCCAGCAGCTCGGACACGCCGGCGTACAATGAGCAGTTCTTC	CASSSDTPAYNEQFF
15	.	TRBV20-1	TRBJ1-2	.	TGCAGTGCTAGACCTAGACAGGAGCTTAACTATGGCTACACCTTC	CSARPRQELNYGYTF
14	.	TRBV12-3/TRBV12-4	TRBJ2-3	.	TGTGCCAGCAGTTTAGGAGGGACCCCCTACCTCGCGTATTTT	CASSLGGTPYLAYF
14	.	TRBV2	TRBJ2-7	TRBD2	TGTGCCAGCACCAGGGAGCGGGAGGGTTACGAGCAGTACTTC	CASTREREGYEQYF
14	.	TRBV20-1	TRBJ2-7	TRBD1	TGCAGTGCTAGGGCTGACAGGGGGAGTTACGAGCAGTACTTC	CSARADRGSYEQYF
15	.	TRBV6-5	TRBJ1-1	TRBD1	TGTGCCAGCAGTTACTCGGGGACAGGGGGTTTTGAAGCTTTCTTT	CASSYSGTGGFEAFF
12	.	TRBV6-1	TRBJ2-7	.	TGTGCCAGCAGCCAAACTAGGCATGAGCAGTACTTC	CASSQTRHEQYF
14	.	TRBV12-3/TRBV12-4	TRBJ2-1	.	TGTGCCAGCAGTCCGAGACGGAACTACAATGAGCAGTTCTTC	CASSPRRNYNEQFF
14	.	TRBV5-1	TRBJ2-1	TRBD2	TGCGCCAGCTCCGGGGGGGGCTGGTCCCATGAGCAGTTCTTC	CASSGGGWSHEQFF
16	once	TRBV15	TRBJ2-3	TRBD1	TGTGCCACCAGCAGAGACGGACAGGGGGAGATAGGGGCGCAGTATTTT	CATSRDGQGEIGAQYF